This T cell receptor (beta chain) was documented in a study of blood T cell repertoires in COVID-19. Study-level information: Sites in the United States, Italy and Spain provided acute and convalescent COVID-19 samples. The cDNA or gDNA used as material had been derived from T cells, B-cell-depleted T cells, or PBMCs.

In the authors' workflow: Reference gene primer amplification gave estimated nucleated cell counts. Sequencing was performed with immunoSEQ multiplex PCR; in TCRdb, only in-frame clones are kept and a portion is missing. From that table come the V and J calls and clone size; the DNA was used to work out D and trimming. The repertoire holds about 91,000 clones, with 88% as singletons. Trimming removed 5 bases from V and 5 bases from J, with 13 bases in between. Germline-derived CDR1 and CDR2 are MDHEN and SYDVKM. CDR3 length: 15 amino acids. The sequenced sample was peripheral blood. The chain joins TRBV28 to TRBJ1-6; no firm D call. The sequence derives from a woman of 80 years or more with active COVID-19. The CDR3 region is CASSPWRQDNSPLHF. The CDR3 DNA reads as TGTGCCAGCAGTCCTTGGAGGCAGGATAATTCACCCCTCCACTTT.